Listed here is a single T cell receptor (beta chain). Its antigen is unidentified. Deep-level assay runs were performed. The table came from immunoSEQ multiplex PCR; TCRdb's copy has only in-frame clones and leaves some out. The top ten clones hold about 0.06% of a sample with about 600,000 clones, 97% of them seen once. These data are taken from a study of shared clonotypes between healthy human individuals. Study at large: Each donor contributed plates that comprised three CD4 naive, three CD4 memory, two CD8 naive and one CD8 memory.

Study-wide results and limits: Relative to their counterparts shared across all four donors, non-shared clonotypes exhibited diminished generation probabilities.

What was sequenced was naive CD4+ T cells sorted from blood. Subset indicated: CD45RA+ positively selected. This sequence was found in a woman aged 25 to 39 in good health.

The CDR3 region is CASSVGLGQGLGEQYF. The CDR3 nucleotides are TGTGCCAGCAGCGTTGGCCTGGGACAGGGGTTGGGCGAGCAGTACTTC. The rearrangement joins TRBV9 to TRBJ2-5; 10 nucleotides match TRBD1. The end of the DNA fits TRBJ2-7 better, so the J call may be wrong. The CDR3 covers 16 residues. The germline V gene has CDR1 SGDLS and CDR2 YYNGEE.